These 10 T cell receptor beta chains were sequenced from one sample in a study of blood T cell repertoires in COVID-19. Data came from immunoSEQ multiplex PCR; TCRdb stores just in-frame clones and leaves some out. The table shows around 310,000 clones, with about 93% occurring only once. Sequencing was performed on peripheral blood. These receptors were collected from a woman aged 25-40 years with COVID-19, enrolled during active disease.

V usage is TRBV11-2 and J usage is TRBJ2-1, with 8 bases matching TRBD2. V shed 5 bases, J shed 10 bases, and the junction held 13 bases outside the gene matches. Looked up from germline, CDR1 is SGHAT and CDR2 is FQNNGV. There are 15 residues in the CDR3. The CDR3 DNA reads as TGTGCCAGCAGCCTTACCCCCCAGCGGGAGAGAGAGCAGTTCTTC. It is translated as CASSLTPQREREQFF.

The DNA of the CDR3 is TGTGCCAGCAGCCTGAGGGACACTACAAATACGCAGTATTTT. It encodes CASSLRDTTNTQYF. The V gene is TRBV5-4, the J gene TRBJ2-3; D may be TRBD1 (6 bases). The CDR3 runs 14 residues. Germline lookup yields CDR1 SGHNT and CDR2 YYREEE (reference sequence). Trimming left V 4 bases short and J 7 bases short, with 16 bases between.

The V gene is TRBV6-6, the J gene TRBJ2-2; TRBD1 is a possible D gene (6 bases). CDR1 is MNHNY, CDR2 SVGAGI, per germline (reference sequence). This CDR3 contains 18 residues. Trimming shortened V by 5 bases and J by 0 bases, and 19 bases separated the two germline ends. CDR3 DNA: TGTGCCAGCAGTCCCTTGGGGGCCAACCCCCCGAACACCGGGGAGCTGTTTTTT. The encoded protein is CASSPLGANPPNTGELFF.

This rearrangement joins TRBV19 to TRBJ2-1; 8 bases agree with TRBD2. V was clipped by 2 bases and J by 5 bases; unmatched bases: 5. The germline V gene has CDR1 LNHDA and CDR2 SQIVND (reference sequence). The CDR3 is 15 amino acids. CDR3: CASSIRSGRNNEQFF. The CDR3 DNA is TGTGCCAGTAGTATAAGGAGCGGGAGAAACAATGAGCAGTTCTTC.

The chain is built from TRBV11-2 and TRBJ2-7; 8 bases are shared with TRBD1. This CDR3 region has 14 residues. CDR1 is SGHAT and CDR2 is FQNNGV in the germline V gene. Germline trimming cut 5 bases from V and 2 bases from J; bases unmatched to any gene: 5. Written as DNA, the CDR3 is TGTGCCAGCAGCCCCGGACAGGGAACCTACGAGCAGTACTTC. Translation: CASSPGQGTYEQYF.

V usage is TRBV3-1 (or the pseudogene TRBV3-2) and J usage is TRBJ2-5, with 8 bases lining up with TRBD2. Trimming at V came to 4 bases and at J to 4 bases, leaving 14 bases not matched to a gene. This CDR3 region has 17 residues. Germline assignment: CDR1 LGHDT and CDR2 YNNKEL (reference sequence). The CDR3 nucleotides are TGTGCCAGCAGCCTACAAACAGCGGGAGATGGAGGAGAGACCCAGTACTTC. Its translation: CASSLQTAGDGGETQYF.

V and J are TRBV7-9 and TRBJ1-1; possibly TRBD1 for D (6 bases). The germline CDR1 and CDR2 sequences are SEHNR and FQNEAQ (reference sequence). The CDR3 covers 15 residues. V lost 4 bases to trimming and J lost 4 bases, with 16 bases between them. The CDR3 nucleotides read TGTGCCAGCAGCTCTCGGGACAACTTCATCACTGAAGCTTTCTTT. It translates to CASSSRDNFITEAFF.

This sequence joins TRBV30 and TRBJ1-6, with 8 bases aligning to TRBD1. The V and J ends lost 4 bases and 7 bases, in that order; junction bases with no gene match: 6. The CDR3 consists of 14 residues. The germline V gene encodes CDR1 GTSNPN and CDR2 SVGIG (reference sequence). CDR3 coding DNA: TGTGCCTGGACTCGTGACAGGGGCAATTCACCCCTCCACTTT. This translates into CAWTRDRGNSPLHF.

The chain links TRBV9 to TRBJ1-4, with TRBD1 as a possible D gene (5 bases). CDR1 and CDR2 (germline): SGDLS, YYNGEE. V dropped 0 bases and J dropped 7 bases, with 13 bases sitting between them. This CDR3 contains 15 residues. CDR3 coding DNA: TGTGCCAGCAGCGTAGGCGGGACGGGACTTGAAAAACTGTTTTTT. Protein sequence: CASSVGGTGLEKLFF.

As regards this clone: Other DNA sequences of this sample code for an identical CDR3. The chain recombines TRBV2 with TRBJ2-7; TRBD2 agrees at 9 bases. CDR3 length: 15 amino acids. Per the germline V gene, CDR1 is SNHLY and CDR2 is FYNNEI. V was clipped by 0 bases and J by 4 bases; unmatched bases: 4. The CDR3, as DNA: TGTGCCAGCAGTGAAGCTAGCGGGGGACCTTACGAGCAGTACTTC. As protein: CASSEASGGPYEQYF.